The clone carrying this TCR beta chain was recorded at least ten times. The antigen is not known. Generation of TCR beta libraries employed quantitative 5'-RACE incorporating molecular barcodes. A single record per CDR3 protein comes from TCRdb applying MiXCR to the 5' RACE reads. The repertoire holds some 300,000 distinct CDR3 sequences, with roughly 20% as singletons. The sample belongs to a study of CD8 T cells in ankylosing spondylitis. Overall study results and limits: Seemingly distinctive of ankylosing spondylitis blood was a TCR beta motif formed by eight highly homologous variants. In synovial fluid and blood from reactive arthritis, some motif variants were previously reported. According to the report, clones linked to the disease were significantly enriched in matched synovial fluid samples taken from ankylosing spondylitis patients.

The CDR3 loop spans 13 amino acids. Trimming stripped 4 bases from V and 4 bases from J, with 13 bases between. Germline V gene lookup returns CDR1 SQVTM and CDR2 ANQGSEA. The specimen was blood, either unsorted or a sorted T cell fraction (not recorded which). The sequence was collected from a female donor with ankylosing spondylitis or in good health (not recorded which). The chain recombines TRBV29-1 with TRBJ1-1, with D hard to call. CDR3: CSVAFSLPTEAFF. In DNA form, the CDR3 reads TGCAGCGTTGCTTTCTCCCTACCCACTGAAGCTTTCTTT. Combining the CDR3 with reference TRBV29-1 and TRBJ1-1 gives the whole variable domain SAVISQKPSRDICQRGTSLTIQCQVDSQVTMMFWYRQQPGQSLTLIATANQGSEATYESGFVIDKFPISRPNLTFSTLTVSNMSPEDSSIYLCSVAFSLPTEAFFGQGTRLTVV.